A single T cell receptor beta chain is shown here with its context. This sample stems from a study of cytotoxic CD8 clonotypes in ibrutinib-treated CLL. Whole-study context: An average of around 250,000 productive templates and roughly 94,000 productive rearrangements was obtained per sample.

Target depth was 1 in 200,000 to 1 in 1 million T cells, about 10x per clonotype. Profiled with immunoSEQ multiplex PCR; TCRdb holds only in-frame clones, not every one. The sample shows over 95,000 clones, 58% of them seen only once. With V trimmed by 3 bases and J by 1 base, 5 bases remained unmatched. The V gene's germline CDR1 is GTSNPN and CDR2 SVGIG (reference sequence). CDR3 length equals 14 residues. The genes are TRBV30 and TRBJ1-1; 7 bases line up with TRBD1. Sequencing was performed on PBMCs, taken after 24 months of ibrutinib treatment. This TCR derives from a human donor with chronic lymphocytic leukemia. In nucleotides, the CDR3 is TGTGCCTGGAGGACAGGGACGGCGAACACTGAAGCTTTCTTT. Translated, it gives CAWRTGTANTEAFF. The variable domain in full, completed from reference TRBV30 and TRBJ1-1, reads SQTIHQWPATLVQPVGSPLSLECTVEGTSNPNLYWYRQAAGRGLQLLFYSVGIGQISSEVPQNLSASRPQDRQFILSSKKLLLSDSGFYLCAWRTGTANTEAFFGQGTRLTVV.